This T cell receptor beta chain appears in the sequencing data of a study of Tregs in tolerant kidney transplant recipients. Whole-study results and caveats: Few patients were studied, so findings need validation in larger groups.

Some clones are missing from TCRdb's copy, which holds only in-frame ones; the method was immunoSEQ multiplex PCR. The data show under 100,000 clones, with more than 90% seen just once and approximately 4.8% held by the top ten. This clone occurred a few times. The antigen is not known. This CDR3 is built from 11 residues. Between the trimmed V and J ends, which lost 5 bases and 3 bases, there was a span of 5 bases. Germline values: CDR1 SGHDN, CDR2 FVKESK. CD4+CD25+CD127- Tregs, CD4+CD25- non-Tregs, CD4 and CD8 cells were sorted. J is TRBJ2-7 and V is TRBV14; D not certain. Sequenced input: CD8+ T cells from blood. The TCR originated in a human donor in good health. Here the CDR3 reads CASSGSYEQYF. In DNA form, the CDR3 reads TGTGCCAGCAGCGGCAGCTACGAGCAGTACTTC.